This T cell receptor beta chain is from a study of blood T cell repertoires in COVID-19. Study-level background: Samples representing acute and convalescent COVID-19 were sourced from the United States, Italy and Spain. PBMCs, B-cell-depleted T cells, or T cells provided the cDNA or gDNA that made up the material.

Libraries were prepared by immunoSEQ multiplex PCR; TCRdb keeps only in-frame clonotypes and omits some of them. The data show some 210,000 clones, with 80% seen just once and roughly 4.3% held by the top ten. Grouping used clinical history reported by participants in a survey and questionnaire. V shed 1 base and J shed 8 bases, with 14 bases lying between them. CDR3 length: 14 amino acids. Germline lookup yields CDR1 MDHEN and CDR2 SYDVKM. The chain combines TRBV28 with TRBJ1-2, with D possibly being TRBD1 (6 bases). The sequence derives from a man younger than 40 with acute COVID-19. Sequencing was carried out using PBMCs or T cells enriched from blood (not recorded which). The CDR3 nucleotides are TGTGCCAGCAGTTTATTGTTAGGACAGTTAGGCTACACCTTC. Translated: CASSLLLGQLGYTF.